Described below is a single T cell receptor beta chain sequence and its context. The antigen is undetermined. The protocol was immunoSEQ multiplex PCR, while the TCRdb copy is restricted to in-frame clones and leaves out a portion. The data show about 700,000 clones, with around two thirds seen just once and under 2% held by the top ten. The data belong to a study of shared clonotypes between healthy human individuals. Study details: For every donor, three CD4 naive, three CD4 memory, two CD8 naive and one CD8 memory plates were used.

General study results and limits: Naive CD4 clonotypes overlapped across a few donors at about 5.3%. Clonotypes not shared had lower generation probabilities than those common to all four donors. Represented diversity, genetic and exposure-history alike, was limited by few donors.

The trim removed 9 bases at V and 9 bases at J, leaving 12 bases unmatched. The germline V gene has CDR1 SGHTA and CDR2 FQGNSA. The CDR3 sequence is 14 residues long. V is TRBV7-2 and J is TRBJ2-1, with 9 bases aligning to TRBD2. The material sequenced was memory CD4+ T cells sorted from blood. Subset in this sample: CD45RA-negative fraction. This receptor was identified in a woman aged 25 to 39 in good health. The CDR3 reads CASNLLAGVSEQFF. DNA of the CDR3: TGTGCCAGTAACCTCTTAGCGGGAGTTAGTGAGCAGTTCTTC.